The 15 T cell receptor beta chains below were found in one sample sequenced in a study of blood T cell repertoires in COVID-19. Profiling relied on immunoSEQ multiplex PCR, and the TCRdb table lists in-frame clones only, not all of them. The sample yields 200,000 to 300,000 clones, about 82% seen once. Sequenced sample: peripheral blood. The receptors were gathered from a man aged 50 to 59 with COVID-19, enrolled during active disease.

The rearrangement uses TRBV6-5 and TRBJ1-6; TRBD1 matches at 7 bases. Trimming at V came to 7 bases and at J to 7 bases, leaving 4 bases not matched to a gene. Germline V CDR1 and CDR2: MNHEY, SVGAGI. The CDR3 length is 13 residues. The CDR3 nucleotides are TGTGCCAGCAAGGGACAGCAAAATTCACCCCTCCACTTT. Amino acid sequence: CASKGQQNSPLHF.

The J gene is TRBJ1-2, the V gene TRBV2; 9 positions agree with TRBD1. CDR3 size: 13 residues. In germline, CDR1 is SNHLY, CDR2 FYNNEI. J was trimmed by 4 bases and V by 10 bases; bases with no gene match: 7. For the CDR3, the DNA is TGTGCCACCAGCCGGGACAGGGCCTATGGCTACACCTTC. Translation: CATSRDRAYGYTF. Based on the CDR3 plus reference TRBV2 and TRBJ1-2, the full variable domain is EPEVTQTPSHQVTQMGQEVILRCVPISNHLYFYWYRQILGQKVEFLVSFYNNEISEKSEIFDDQFSVERPDGSNFTLKIRSTKLEDSAMYFCATSRDRAYGYTFGSGTRLTVV.

The genes are TRBV6-5 and TRBJ1-2; D is ambiguous. The V gene's germline CDR1 is MNHEY and CDR2 SVGAGI. The CDR3 sequence is 15 residues long. With 5 bases removed from V and 4 bases from J, the gap between germline ends came to 17 bases. As DNA, the CDR3 is TGTGCCAGCAGTACTTCAGAGCGTTCCATCTATGGCTACACCTTC. Encoded protein: CASSTSERSIYGYTF.

V is TRBV4-2 and J is TRBJ2-6; TRBD1 aligns across 11 bases. The CDR3 is made up of 17 amino acids. Per the germline V gene, CDR1 is LGHNA and CDR2 is YNFKEQ. V trimming: 6 bases; J trimming: 2 bases; junction bases outside the gene matches: 6. CDR3 amino acids: CASSRDRGYPGANVLTF. CDR3 nucleotides: TGTGCCAGCAGTCGGGACAGGGGGTACCCTGGGGCCAACGTCCTGACTTTC.

This clone was seen a handful of times. The rearrangement uses TRBV5-4 and TRBJ1-2, with TRBD1 matching 7 bases. Germline V lookup: CDR1 SGHNT, CDR2 YYREEE (reference sequence). CDR3 length: 13 residues. Trimming cost V 4 bases and J 3 bases; bases outside gene matches: 3. CDR3 sequence reads: CASSPDRDYGYTF. Written as DNA, the CDR3 is TGTGCCAGCAGCCCCGACAGGGACTATGGCTACACCTTC.

V is TRBV7-2 and J is TRBJ2-2; 7 bases agree with TRBD2. V trimming: 4 bases; J trimming: 0 bases; junction bases outside the gene matches: 2. Germline values: CDR1 SGHTA, CDR2 FQGNSA. The CDR3 contains 15 residues. This CDR3 reads CASSSGLANTGELFF. DNA of the CDR3: TGTGCCAGCAGCTCCGGACTAGCGAACACCGGGGAGCTGTTTTTT. Complete variable domain (other parts from reference TRBV7-2 and TRBJ2-2): GAGVSQSPSNKVTEKGKDVELRCDPISGHTALYWYRQSLGQGLEFLIYFQGNSAPDKSGLPSDRFSAERTGGSVSTLTIQRTQQEDSAVYLCASSSGLANTGELFFGEGSRLTVL.

The chain carries TRBV4-1 and TRBJ1-4, with D possibly TRBD1 on 5 matching bases. The CDR3 spans 16 residues. Trimming left V 5 bases short and J 0 bases short, with 13 bases between. In germline, CDR1 is MGHRA, CDR2 YSYEKL. CDR3 sequence: CASSWEGRSTNEKLFF. The CDR3 DNA reads as TGCGCCAGCAGCTGGGAGGGGCGTTCAACTAATGAAAAACTGTTTTTT.

The sample holds a few counts of this clone. The rearrangement links TRBV5-1 to TRBJ1-3; D is uncertain. The germline V and J ends were trimmed by 6 bases and 0 bases, with 13 bases remaining between them. The germline V gene has CDR1 SGHRS and CDR2 YFSETQ. This CDR3 is 15 amino acids long. The CDR3 sequence is CASNGGENSGNTIYF. CDR3 sequence (DNA): TGCGCCAGCAACGGTGGAGAAAACTCTGGAAACACCATATATTTT.

This rearrangement joins TRBV29-1 to TRBJ1-3, with 8 bases aligning to TRBD1. V trimming: 6 bases; J trimming: 0 bases; junction bases outside the gene matches: 4. In germline, CDR1 is SQVTM, CDR2 ANQGSEA. This CDR3 comprises 14 residues. CDR3 loop: CSVEDRASGNTIYF. Here the CDR3 DNA reads TGCAGCGTCGAGGACAGGGCCTCTGGAAACACCATATATTTT.

This chain joins TRBV9 and TRBJ1-4; 9 bases align to TRBD1. V gave up 3 bases and J gave up 7 bases; unmatched junction bases: 7. Germline V gene sequence: CDR1 SGDLS, CDR2 YYNGEE. CDR3 length: 15 amino acids. As DNA, the CDR3 is TGTGCCAGCAGCGCCGGGACAGGGAGCGGTGAAAAACTGTTTTTT. It specifies CASSAGTGSGEKLFF.

The chain couples TRBV29-1 to TRBJ2-1; unclear D gene. From germline, CDR1 is SQVTM and CDR2 ANQGSEA. This CDR3 has 17 residues. Deletions cut 4 bases from V and 8 bases from J, with 27 bases between. The CDR3 is CSVGTWLGYQPTDEQFF. DNA of the CDR3: TGCAGCGTTGGTACGTGGTTAGGCTATCAACCTACAGATGAGCAGTTCTTC.

In this sample, this clone turned up a few times. The V call is TRBV9, the J call TRBJ2-1, with 9 bases that match TRBD2. Unmatched junction bases numbered 8, after V lost 3 bases and J lost 7 bases. Germline lookup yields CDR1 SGDLS and CDR2 YYNGEE. This CDR3 has 15 residues. The CDR3 protein is CASSALAGLKNEQFF. The CDR3 DNA follows: TGTGCCAGCAGCGCCCTAGCGGGACTTAAGAATGAGCAGTTCTTC. The variable domain in full, with the rest retrieved from reference TRBV9 and TRBJ2-1, is DSGVTQTPKHLITATGQRVTLRCSPRSGDLSVYWYQQSLDQGLQFLIQYYNGEERAKGNILERFSAQQFPDLHSELNLSSLELGDSALYFCASSALAGLKNEQFFGPGTRLTVL.

Only a few counts were recorded for this clone. This chain connects TRBV6-1 to TRBJ1-5; 8 bases match TRBD1. V trimming: 3 bases; J trimming: 8 bases; junction bases outside the gene matches: 15. The CDR3 totals 17 residues. The germline gives CDR1 MNHNS, CDR2 SASEGT. This CDR3 reads CASSDFPLIQGVEPQHF. The CDR3 bases are TGTGCCAGCAGTGATTTCCCTCTCATACAGGGGGTTGAGCCCCAGCATTTT.

The chain is built from TRBV5-6 and TRBJ1-1, with D possibly matching TRBD1 (6 bases). The germline V gene has CDR1 SGHDT and CDR2 YYEEEE. The CDR3 contains 15 residues. V lost 4 bases, J lost 0 bases, and 13 bases lay in between. For the CDR3, the DNA is TGTGCCAGCAGCCAGCTGACAGGCATGAACACTGAAGCTTTCTTT. Translation gives CASSQLTGMNTEAFF.

V is TRBV3-1 (or the pseudogene TRBV3-2) and J is TRBJ1-1; D possibly corresponds to TRBD1 (6 bases). Trimming left V 3 bases short and J 0 bases short, with 11 bases between. The CDR3 is 15 residues long. The germline gives CDR1 LGHDT, CDR2 YNNKEL (reference sequence). The CDR3 is CASSHQGKLNTEAFF. CDR3 DNA: TGTGCCAGCAGCCACCAGGGGAAGTTGAACACTGAAGCTTTCTTT.